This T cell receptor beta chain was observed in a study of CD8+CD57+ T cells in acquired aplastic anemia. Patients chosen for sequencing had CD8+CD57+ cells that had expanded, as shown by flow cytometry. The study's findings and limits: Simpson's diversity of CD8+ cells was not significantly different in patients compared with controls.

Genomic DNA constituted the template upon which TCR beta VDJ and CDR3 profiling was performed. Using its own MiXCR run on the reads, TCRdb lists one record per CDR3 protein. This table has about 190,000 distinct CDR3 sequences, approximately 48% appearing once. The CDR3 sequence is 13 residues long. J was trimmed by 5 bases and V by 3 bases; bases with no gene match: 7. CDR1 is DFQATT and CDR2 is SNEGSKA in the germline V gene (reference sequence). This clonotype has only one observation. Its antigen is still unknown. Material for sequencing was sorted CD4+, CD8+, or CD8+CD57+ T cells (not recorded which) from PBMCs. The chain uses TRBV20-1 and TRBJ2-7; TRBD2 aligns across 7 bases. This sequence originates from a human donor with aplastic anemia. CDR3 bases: TGCAGTGCTAGTCCGGGAGGATCCCACGAGCAGTACTTC. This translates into CSASPGGSHEQYF.